This paragraph reports one T cell receptor (beta chain). Other DNA sequences in the same sample also yield this CDR3. Sequenced by immunoSEQ multiplex PCR; TCRdb stores in-frame clones only, minus some. The sample shows 70,000 to 95,000 clones, roughly 94% of them seen only once. Peripheral blood came from all dose cohorts at three timepoints. The germline V gene has CDR1 SGHVS and CDR2 FQNEAQ. The germline V and J ends were trimmed by 3 bases and 2 bases, with 8 bases remaining between them. This CDR3 spans 14 amino acids. These data come from a study of OX40 agonist ivuxolimab in advanced cancers. The sequencing used CD4+ or CD8+ T cells sorted from blood, collected in a trial of the OX40 agonist ivuxolimab. The rearrangement links TRBV7-8 to TRBJ1-5; D is possibly TRBD1 (5 bases). The sequence was obtained from an adult with an advanced solid tumor such as melanoma, head and neck, liver or kidney cancer. CDR3 region: CASSFGDGNQPQHF. CDR3 in DNA: TGTGCCAGCAGCTTCGGGGACGGCAATCAGCCCCAGCATTTT.